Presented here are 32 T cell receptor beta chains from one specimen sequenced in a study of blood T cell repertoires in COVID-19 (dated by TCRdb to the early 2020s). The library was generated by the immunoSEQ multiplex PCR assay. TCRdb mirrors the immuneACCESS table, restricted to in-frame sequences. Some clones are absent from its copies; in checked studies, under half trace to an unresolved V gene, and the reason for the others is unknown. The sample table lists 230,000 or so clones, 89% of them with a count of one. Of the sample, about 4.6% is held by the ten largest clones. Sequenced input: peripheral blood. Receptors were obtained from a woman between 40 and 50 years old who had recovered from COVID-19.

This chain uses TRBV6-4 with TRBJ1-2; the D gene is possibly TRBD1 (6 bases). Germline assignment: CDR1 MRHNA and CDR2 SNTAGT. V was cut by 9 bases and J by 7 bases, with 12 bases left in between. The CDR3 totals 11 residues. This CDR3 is CASSGGGGYTF. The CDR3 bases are TGTGCCAGTAGCGGGGGCGGTGGCTACACCTTC.

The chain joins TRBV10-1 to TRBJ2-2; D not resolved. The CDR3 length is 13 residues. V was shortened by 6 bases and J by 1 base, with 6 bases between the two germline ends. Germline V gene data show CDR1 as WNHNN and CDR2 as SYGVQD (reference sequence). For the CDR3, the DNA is TGCGCCAGCAGCCCAGGGAACACCGGGGAGCTGTTTTTT. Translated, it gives CASSPGNTGELFF.

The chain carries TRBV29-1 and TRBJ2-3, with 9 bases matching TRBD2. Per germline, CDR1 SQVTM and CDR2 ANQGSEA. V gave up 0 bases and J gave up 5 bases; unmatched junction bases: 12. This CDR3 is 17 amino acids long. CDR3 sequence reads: CSVEEVEAGGPLDTQYF. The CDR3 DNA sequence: TGCAGCGTTGAAGAGGTGGAGGCGGGAGGGCCGTTAGATACGCAGTATTTT.

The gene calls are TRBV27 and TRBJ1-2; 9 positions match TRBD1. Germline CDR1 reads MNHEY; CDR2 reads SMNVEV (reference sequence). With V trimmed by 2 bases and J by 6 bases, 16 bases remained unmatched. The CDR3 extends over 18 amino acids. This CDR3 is CASSLISPPSGTGNGYTF. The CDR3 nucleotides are TGTGCCAGCAGTTTAATTTCCCCACCATCCGGGACAGGGAATGGCTACACCTTC.

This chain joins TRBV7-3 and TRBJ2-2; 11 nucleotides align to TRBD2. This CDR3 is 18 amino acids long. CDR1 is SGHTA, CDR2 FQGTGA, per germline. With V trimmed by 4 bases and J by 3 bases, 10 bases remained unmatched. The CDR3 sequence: CASSSTSGGTVDTGELFF. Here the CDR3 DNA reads TGTGCCAGCAGCTCCACTAGCGGGGGAACCGTGGACACCGGGGAGCTGTTTTTT.

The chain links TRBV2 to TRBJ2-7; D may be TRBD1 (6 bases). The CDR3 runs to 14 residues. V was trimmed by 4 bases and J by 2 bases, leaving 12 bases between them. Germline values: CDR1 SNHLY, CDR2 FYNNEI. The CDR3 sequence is CASSAGTRPYEQYF. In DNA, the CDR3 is TGTGCCAGCAGTGCCGGGACACGGCCCTACGAGCAGTACTTC.

In nucleotides, the CDR3 is TGTGCCAGCAGTGCCCCGGGACAGGGTTCCGGAAACACCATATATTTT. Its translation: CASSAPGQGSGNTIYF. The genes are TRBV28 and TRBJ1-3; 9 bases fit TRBD1. V shed 5 bases and J 4 bases; nucleotides not matched to a gene: 9. The germline CDR1 and CDR2 sequences are MDHEN and SYDVKM. The CDR3 loop spans 16 amino acids.

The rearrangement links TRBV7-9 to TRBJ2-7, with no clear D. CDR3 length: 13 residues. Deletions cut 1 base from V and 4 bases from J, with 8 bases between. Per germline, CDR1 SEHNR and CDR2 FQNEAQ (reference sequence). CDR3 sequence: CASSLVQQYEQYV. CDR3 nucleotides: TGTGCCAGCAGCTTAGTACAGCAGTACGAGCAGTACGTC.

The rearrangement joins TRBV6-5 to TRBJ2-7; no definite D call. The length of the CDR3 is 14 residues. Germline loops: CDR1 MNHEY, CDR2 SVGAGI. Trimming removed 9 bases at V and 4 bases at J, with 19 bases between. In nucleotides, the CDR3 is TGTGCCAGTTCTAAACAGCAGTTAACTTACGAGCAGTACTTC. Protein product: CASSKQQLTYEQYF.

CDR3 DNA: TGTGCCAGCAGCCCATACGAAGCAGGGGAGACCCAGTACTTC. Its protein product is CASSPYEAGETQYF. The J gene is TRBJ2-5, the V gene TRBV28, with D maybe TRBD1 (5 bases). The germline CDR1 and CDR2 sequences are MDHEN and SYDVKM. This CDR3 region has 14 residues. Trimming cost V 6 bases and J 5 bases, with 16 bases left between them. The variable domain in full, with the rest retrieved from reference TRBV28 and TRBJ2-5, is DVKVTQSSRYLVKRTGEKVFLECVQDMDHENMFWYRQDPGLGLRLIYFSYDVKMKEKGDIPEGYSVSREKKERFSLILESASTNQTSMYLCASSPYEAGETQYFGPGTRLLVL.

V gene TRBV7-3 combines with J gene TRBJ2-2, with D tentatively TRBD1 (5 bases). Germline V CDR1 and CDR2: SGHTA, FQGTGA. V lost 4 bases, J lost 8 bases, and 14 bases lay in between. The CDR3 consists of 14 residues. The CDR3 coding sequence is TGTGCCAGCAGCTCTCTCCAGGGCGCGGGGGAGCTGTTTTTT. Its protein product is CASSSLQGAGELFF.

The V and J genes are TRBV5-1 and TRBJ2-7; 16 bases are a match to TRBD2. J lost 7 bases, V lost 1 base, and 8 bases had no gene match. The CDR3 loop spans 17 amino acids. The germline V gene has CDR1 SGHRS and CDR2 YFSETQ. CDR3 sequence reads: CASSLYGTSGGAQEQYF. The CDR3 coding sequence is TGCGCCAGCAGCTTGTACGGGACTAGCGGGGGGGCGCAAGAGCAGTACTTC.

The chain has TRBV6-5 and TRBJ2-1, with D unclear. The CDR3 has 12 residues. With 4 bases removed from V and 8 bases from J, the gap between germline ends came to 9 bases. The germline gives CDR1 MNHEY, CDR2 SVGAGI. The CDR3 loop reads CASSSPFDEQFF. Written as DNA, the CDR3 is TGTGCCAGCAGTTCCCCATTTGATGAGCAGTTCTTC.

The chain's CDR3 is CATSEVRTGPGYEQFF. CDR3 nucleotides: TGTGCCACCAGTGAGGTTCGGACCGGGCCGGGGTATGAGCAGTTCTTC. This rearrangement joins TRBV24-1 to TRBJ2-1; D may be TRBD2 (5 bases). Trimming removed 4 bases from V and 8 bases from J, with 20 bases in between. CDR3 size: 16 residues. Germline CDR1 KGHDR, CDR2 SFDVKD.

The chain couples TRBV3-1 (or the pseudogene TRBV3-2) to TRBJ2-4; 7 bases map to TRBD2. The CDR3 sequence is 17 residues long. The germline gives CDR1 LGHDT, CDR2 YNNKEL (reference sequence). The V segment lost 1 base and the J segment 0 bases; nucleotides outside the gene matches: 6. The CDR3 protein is CASSQGSGVLAKNIQYF. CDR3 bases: TGTGCCAGCAGCCAAGGGAGCGGGGTACTAGCCAAAAACATTCAGTACTTC.

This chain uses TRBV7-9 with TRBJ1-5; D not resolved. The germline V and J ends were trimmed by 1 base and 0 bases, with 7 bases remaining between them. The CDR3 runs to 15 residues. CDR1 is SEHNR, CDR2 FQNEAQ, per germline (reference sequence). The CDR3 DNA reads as TGTGCCAGCAGCTTAGACGGGATTAGCAATCAGCCCCAGCATTTT. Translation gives CASSLDGISNQPQHF.

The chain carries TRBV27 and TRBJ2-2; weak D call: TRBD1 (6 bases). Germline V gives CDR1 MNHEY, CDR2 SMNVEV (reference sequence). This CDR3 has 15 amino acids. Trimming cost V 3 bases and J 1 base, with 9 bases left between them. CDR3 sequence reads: CASSFLTGNTGELFF. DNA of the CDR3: TGTGCCAGCAGTTTTTTGACAGGGAACACCGGGGAGCTGTTTTTT.

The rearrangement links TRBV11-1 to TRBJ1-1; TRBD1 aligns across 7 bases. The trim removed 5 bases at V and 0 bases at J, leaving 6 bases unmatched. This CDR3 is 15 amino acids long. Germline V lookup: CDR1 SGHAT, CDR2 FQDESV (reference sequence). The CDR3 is CASSRGDRLNTEAFF. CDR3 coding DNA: TGTGCCAGCAGCCGAGGGGACAGATTGAACACTGAAGCTTTCTTT.

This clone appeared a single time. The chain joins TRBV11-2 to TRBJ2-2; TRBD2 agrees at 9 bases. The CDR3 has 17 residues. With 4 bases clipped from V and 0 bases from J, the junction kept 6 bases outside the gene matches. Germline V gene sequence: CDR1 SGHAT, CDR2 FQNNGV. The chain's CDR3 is CASSSFSGRTNTGELFF. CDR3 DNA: TGTGCCAGCAGCTCCTTCAGCGGGAGGACGAACACCGGGGAGCTGTTTTTT.

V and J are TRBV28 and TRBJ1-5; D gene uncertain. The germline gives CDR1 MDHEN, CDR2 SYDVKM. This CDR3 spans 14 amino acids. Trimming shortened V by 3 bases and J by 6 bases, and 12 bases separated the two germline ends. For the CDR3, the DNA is TGTGCCAGCAGTTTTGGAGGAGGAGGTCAGCCCCAGCATTTT. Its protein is CASSFGGGGQPQHF.

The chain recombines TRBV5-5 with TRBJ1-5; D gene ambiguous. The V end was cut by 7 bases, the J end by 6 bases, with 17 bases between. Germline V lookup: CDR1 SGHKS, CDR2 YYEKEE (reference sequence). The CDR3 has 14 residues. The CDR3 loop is CASAAGFGGQPQHF. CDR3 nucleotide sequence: TGTGCCAGCGCCGCGGGCTTCGGAGGTCAGCCCCAGCATTTT.

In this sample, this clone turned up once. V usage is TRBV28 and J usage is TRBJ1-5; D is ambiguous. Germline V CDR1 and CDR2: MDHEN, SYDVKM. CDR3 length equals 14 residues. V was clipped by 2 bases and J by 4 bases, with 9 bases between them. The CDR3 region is CASSLAGPNQPQHF. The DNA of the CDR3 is TGTGCCAGCAGTTTAGCGGGTCCAAATCAGCCCCAGCATTTT.

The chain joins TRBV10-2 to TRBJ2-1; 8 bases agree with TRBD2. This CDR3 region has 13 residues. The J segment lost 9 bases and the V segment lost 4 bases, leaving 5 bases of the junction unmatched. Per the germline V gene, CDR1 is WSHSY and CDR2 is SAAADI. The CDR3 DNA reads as TGCGCCAGCAGTGGGACTAGCCACGCTGAGCAGTTCTTC. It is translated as CASSGTSHAEQFF.

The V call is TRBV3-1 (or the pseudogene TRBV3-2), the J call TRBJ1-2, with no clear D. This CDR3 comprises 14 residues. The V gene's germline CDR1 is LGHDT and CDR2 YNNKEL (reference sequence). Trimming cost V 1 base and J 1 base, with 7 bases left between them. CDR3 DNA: TGTGCCAGCAGCCAAGTTCTGCGTAACTATGGCTACACCTTC. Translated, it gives CASSQVLRNYGYTF.

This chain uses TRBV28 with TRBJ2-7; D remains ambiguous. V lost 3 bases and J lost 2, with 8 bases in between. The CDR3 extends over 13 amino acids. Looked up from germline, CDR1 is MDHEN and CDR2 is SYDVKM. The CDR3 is CASSFHTAYEQYF. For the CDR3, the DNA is TGTGCCAGCAGTTTTCACACAGCCTACGAGCAGTACTTC.

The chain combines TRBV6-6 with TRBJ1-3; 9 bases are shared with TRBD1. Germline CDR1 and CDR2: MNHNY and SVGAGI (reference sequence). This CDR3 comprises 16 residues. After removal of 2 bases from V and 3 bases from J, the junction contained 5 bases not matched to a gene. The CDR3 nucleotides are TGTGCCAGCAGTTACCTACAGGGGGCAAGTGGAAACACCATATATTTT. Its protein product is CASSYLQGASGNTIYF.

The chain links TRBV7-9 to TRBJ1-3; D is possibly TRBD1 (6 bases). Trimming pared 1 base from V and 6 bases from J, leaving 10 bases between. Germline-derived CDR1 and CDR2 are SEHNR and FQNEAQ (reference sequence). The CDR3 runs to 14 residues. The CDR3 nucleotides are TGTGCCAGCAGCTTAGACAGGGTGGAAAACACCATATATTTT. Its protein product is CASSLDRVENTIYF.

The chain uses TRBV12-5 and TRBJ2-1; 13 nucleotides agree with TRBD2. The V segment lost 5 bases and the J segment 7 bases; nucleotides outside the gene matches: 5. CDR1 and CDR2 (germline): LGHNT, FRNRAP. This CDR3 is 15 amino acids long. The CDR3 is CASGPGLAGRNEQFF. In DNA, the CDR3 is TGTGCTAGTGGTCCGGGACTAGCGGGGCGTAATGAGCAGTTCTTC.

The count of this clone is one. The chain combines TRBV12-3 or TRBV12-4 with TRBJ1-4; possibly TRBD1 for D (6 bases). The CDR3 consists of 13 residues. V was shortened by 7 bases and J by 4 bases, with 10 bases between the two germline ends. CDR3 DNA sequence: TGTGCCAGCACAACGGACAGTAATGAAAAACTGTTTTTT. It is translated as CASTTDSNEKLFF.

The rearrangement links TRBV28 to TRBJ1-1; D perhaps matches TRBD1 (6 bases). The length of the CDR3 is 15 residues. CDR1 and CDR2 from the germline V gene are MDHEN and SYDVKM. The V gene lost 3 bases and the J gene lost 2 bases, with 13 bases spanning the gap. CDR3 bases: TGTGCCAGCAGTTTTCTAGGGGGGGTCAACACTGAAGCTTTCTTT. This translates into CASSFLGGVNTEAFF.

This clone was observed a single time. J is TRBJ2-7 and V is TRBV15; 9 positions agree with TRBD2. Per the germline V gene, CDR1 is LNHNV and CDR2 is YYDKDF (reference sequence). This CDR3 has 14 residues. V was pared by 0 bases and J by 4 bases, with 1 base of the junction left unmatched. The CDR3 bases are TGTGCCACCAGCAGAGATGCGGGAGGGTACGAGCAGTACGTC. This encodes CATSRDAGGYEQYV.

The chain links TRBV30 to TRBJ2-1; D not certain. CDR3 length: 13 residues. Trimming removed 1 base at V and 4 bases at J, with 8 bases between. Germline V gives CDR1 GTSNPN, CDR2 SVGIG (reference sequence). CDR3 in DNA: TGTGCCTGGAGTGCAACTATGTACAATGAGCAGTTCTTC. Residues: CAWSATMYNEQFF.